This record covers a single TCR beta chain. Its target is unknown. Profiling relied on immunoSEQ multiplex PCR, and the TCRdb table lists in-frame clones only, not all of them. The sample holds 20,000 to 25,000 clones, 81% seen once. Expansion of antigen-specific CD4+ T cells with viral peptide pools was carried out by the ViraFEST assay before sequencing. Investigators separated out CD4+ T cells once about eleven days of culture had passed. Participants were given two doses of BNT162b2 or mRNA-1273 vaccine. Nucleocapsid antibodies were negative in the vaccine recipients, who had never had SARS-CoV-2 infection. For each well, two million PBMC were cultured with about 10 IU/ml IL-2 and about 11 ug/ml peptides. This sample was included in a study of vaccination effects on CD4 cells after COVID-19. Overall study results and limits: Marked clonal contraction was seen in infection- and vaccine-induced clones late after vaccination.

Between the trimmed V and J ends, which lost 4 bases and 4 bases, there was a span of 21 bases. This CDR3 has 17 residues. Germline V lookup: CDR1 SGHRS, CDR2 YFSETQ. This chain connects TRBV5-1 to TRBJ2-4, with D maybe TRBD2 (7 bases). Sequencing was performed on CD4+ T cells from PBMCs cultured with SARS-CoV-2 spike peptides, taken after COVID-19 vaccination. The source is a human donor who received a COVID-19 vaccine. Some clones in this sample may be carry-over from other donors' samples. CDR3 sequence: CASSPQGGRGSKNIQYF. DNA for the CDR3: TGCGCCAGCAGCCCCCAAGGGGGGCGGGGGTCGAAAAACATTCAGTACTTC.